This record looks at one TCR beta chain sequence and its context. Its antigen is still unknown. The data were obtained in a study of cytomegalovirus exposure and HLA in healthy donors. Study-wide findings and caveats: Listed as cytomegalovirus-associated were more than 150 TCR beta chains. There were three CMV-associated chains whose specificity for CMV antigens was confirmed in vitro. Rarity marked most TCR sequences, yet some public TCRs occurred in many donors.

Trimming shortened V by 3 bases and J by 8 bases, and 17 bases separated the two germline ends. Germline lookup yields CDR1 MNHEY and CDR2 SMNVEV (reference sequence). CDR3 length: 14 amino acids. Using immunoSEQ multiplex PCR, the repertoire was profiled, and TCRdb retains in-frame clones only, with some absent. This table holds hundreds of thousands of clones, 87% found once. The specimen sequenced was PBMCs. This TCR came from a young man in good health and CMV-seronegative. The chain is built from TRBV27 and TRBJ2-7; tentative D call: TRBD2 (6 bases). CDR3 DNA sequence: TGTGCCAGCAGTTTGGGCCGGAGGGCCGAGCAGCAGTACTTC. Its protein product is CASSLGRRAEQQYF.